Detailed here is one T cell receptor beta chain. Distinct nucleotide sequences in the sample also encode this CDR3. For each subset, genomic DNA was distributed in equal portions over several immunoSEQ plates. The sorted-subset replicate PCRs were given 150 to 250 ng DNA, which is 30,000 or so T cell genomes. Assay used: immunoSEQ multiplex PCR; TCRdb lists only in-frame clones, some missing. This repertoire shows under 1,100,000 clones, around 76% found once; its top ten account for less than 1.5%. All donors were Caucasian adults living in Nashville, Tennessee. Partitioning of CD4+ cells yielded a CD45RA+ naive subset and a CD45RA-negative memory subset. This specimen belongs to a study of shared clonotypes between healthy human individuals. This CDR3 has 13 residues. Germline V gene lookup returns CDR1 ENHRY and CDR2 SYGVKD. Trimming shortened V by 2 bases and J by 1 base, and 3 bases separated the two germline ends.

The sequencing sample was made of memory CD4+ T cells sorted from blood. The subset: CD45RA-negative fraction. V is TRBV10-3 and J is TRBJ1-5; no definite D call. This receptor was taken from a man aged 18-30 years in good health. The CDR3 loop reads CAISEGSNQPQHF. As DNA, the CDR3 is TGTGCCATCAGTGAGGGGAGCAATCAGCCCCAGCATTTT.